This T cell receptor (beta chain) was observed in a study of T cell repertoires in cytomegalovirus infection. Study at large: Public signatures in TCR beta pointed to CMV infection and matching HLA type.

Study-wide findings and caveats: HLA-C-restricted CMV-specific TCR beta clonotypes were dominant in the ex vivo response. Cumulated frequencies of public TCR beta families served to identify carriers of CMV plus the relevant HLA.

Germline CDR1 is SGHTA and CDR2 is FQGNSA. CDR3 length: 13 amino acids. Trimming cost V 5 bases and J 14 bases; bases outside gene matches: 13. TCRdb fed the reads into MiXCR, producing one record per CDR3 protein. Among 310,000 or so distinct CDR3 sequences, about a tenth were seen once, and the ten largest hold less than 3%. This clonotype has a count of ten or more. Its antigen is currently unknown. This receptor was taken from a human donor in good health (CMV status not recorded). Some clones in this sample may be carry-over from other donors' samples. Sequenced material: PBMCs. The J gene is TRBJ1-2, the V gene TRBV7-2; 8 bases fit TRBD1. DNA for the CDR3: TGTGCCAGCAGCAACGAAAGAACAGGGGGAGGGACCTTC. Protein: CASSNERTGGGTF.